The rows below give T cell receptor beta chains drawn from one sample of a study of cytomegalovirus exposure and HLA in healthy donors. Assay: immunoSEQ multiplex PCR; the TCRdb copy retains only in-frame clones and omits some. The sample includes 150,000 to 200,000 clones, about 89% of them seen just once. Material for sequencing was PBMCs. The origin of the receptors is a woman aged 18-29 years in good health and CMV-seropositive. Each CDR3 is given with its conserved first and last residue. The order of the fields is D gene, J gene, V gene, CDR3 length, clone size, CDR3 protein, CDR3 DNA. The D gene is left open where the match is weak. The size entry is marked missing in some rows and otherwise reads once, few, many or a size class.

TRBD1 TRBJ2-7 TRBV5-8 13 NA CASSSDRSYEQYF TGTGCCAGCAGCTCGGACAGGAGCTACGAGCAGTACTTC
NA TRBJ1-5 TRBV6-1 17 NA CASSEAGGGTRNQPQHF TGTGCCAGCAGTGAAGCTGGGGGAGGGACCCGCAATCAGCCCCAGCATTTT
NA TRBJ2-7 TRBV19 13 NA CASSISSSYEQYF TGTGCCAGTAGTATCTCTAGCTCCTACGAGCAGTACTTC
TRBD1 TRBJ2-5 TRBV7-9 16 NA CASRHDMTGGVETQYF TGTGCCAGCAGACATGACATGACAGGGGGAGTGGAGACCCAGTACTTC
TRBD1 TRBJ1-1 TRBV27 15 NA CASSLAQGAFTEAFF TGTGCCAGCAGTTTAGCCCAGGGGGCGTTCACTGAAGCTTTCTTT
TRBD2 TRBJ2-3 TRBV7-2 18 NA CASSLRGLAGLSTDTQYF TGTGCCAGCAGCTTACGGGGACTAGCGGGGTTAAGCACAGATACGCAGTATTTT
TRBD2 TRBJ2-5 TRBV9 15 NA CASSGWTSGGETQYF TGTGCCAGCAGCGGATGGACTAGCGGCGGAGAGACCCAGTACTTC
NA TRBJ2-1 TRBV11-1 18 NA CASSLMTAASGLFNEQFF TGTGCCAGCAGCTTAATGACGGCGGCGTCGGGACTTTTCAATGAGCAGTTCTTC
TRBD2 TRBJ2-7 TRBV27 15 NA CASSPLADSSYEQYF TGTGCCAGCAGTCCACTAGCGGACAGCTCCTACGAGCAGTACTTC
NA TRBJ2-1 TRBV6-1 12 NA CASRQSYNEQFF TGTGCCAGCAGACAGTCCTACAATGAGCAGTTCTTC
NA TRBJ2-5 TRBV2 13 NA CASSDVREETQYF TGTGCCAGCAGTGACGTCCGGGAAGAGACCCAGTACTTC
NA TRBJ1-1 TRBV5-6 13 NA CASSLSGATEAFF TGTGCCAGCAGCTTGTCAGGGGCCACTGAAGCTTTCTTT
TRBD2 TRBJ2-5 TRBV4-3 15 NA CASSQTLAGDVTQYF TGCGCCAGCAGCCAAACACTAGCGGGAGATGTGACCCAGTACTTC
NA TRBJ2-2 TRBV28 15 NA CASSLSGGGPGELFF TGTGCCAGCAGTTTGTCTGGGGGCGGCCCCGGGGAGCTGTTTTTT
TRBD1 TRBJ2-7 TRBV28 16 once CATQRTGVIWGYEQYF TGTGCCACCCAGAGGACAGGGGTGATATGGGGCTACGAGCAGTACTTC
NA TRBJ2-5 TRBV29-1 13 NA CSVAGTPVETQYF TGCAGCGTTGCCGGGACACCCGTGGAGACCCAGTACTTC
TRBD1 TRBJ2-6 TRBV7-6 16 NA CASSWGQGFGANVLTF TGTGCCAGCAGTTGGGGACAGGGGTTTGGGGCCAACGTCCTGACTTTC
TRBD2 TRBJ2-7 TRBV4-1 16 NA CASSQPLAGGPYEQYF TGCGCCAGCAGCCAACCCTTAGCGGGGGGTCCCTACGAGCAGTACTTC
TRBD2 TRBJ2-1 TRBV19 16 once CASSMGGTSGYNEQFF TGTGCCAGTAGTATGGGCGGGACTAGCGGGTACAATGAGCAGTTCTTC
TRBD2 TRBJ2-3 TRBV11-3 17 once CASSSGLGAGVTDTQYF TGTGCCAGCAGCTCGGGACTTGGGGCGGGAGTCACAGATACGCAGTATTTT
TRBD2 TRBJ2-1 TRBV5-1 17 NA CASSLAGGAGGYNEQFF TGCGCCAGCAGCTTGGCCGGAGGAGCGGGGGGATACAATGAGCAGTTCTTC
TRBD2 TRBJ2-1 TRBV2 15 few CASRGTSGSYNEQFF TGTGCCAGCAGGGGGACTAGCGGCTCCTACAATGAGCAGTTCTTC
NA TRBJ2-2 TRBV9 16 NA CASSVGGNGYTGELFF TGTGCCAGCAGCGTAGGAGGGAACGGGTACACCGGGGAGCTGTTTTTT
TRBD2 TRBJ2-2 TRBV6-4 16 NA CASSELAGQNTGELFF TGTGCCAGCAGTGAACTAGCGGGCCAAAACACCGGGGAGCTGTTTTTT
NA TRBJ2-2 TRBV13 17 NA CASSPPTGEVNTGELFF TGTGCCAGCAGCCCACCAACAGGGGAGGTTAACACCGGGGAGCTGTTTTTT
TRBD2 TRBJ2-1 TRBV7-2 17 NA CASSSRAGTRVQWEQFF TGTGCCAGCAGCTCCCGGGCCGGGACTAGGGTTCAATGGGAGCAGTTCTTC
NA TRBJ2-2 TRBV11-3 15 NA CASSPQGGNTGELFF TGTGCCAGCAGCCCTCAGGGCGGGAACACCGGGGAGCTGTTTTTT
NA TRBJ1-5 TRBV4-1 15 NA CASSQDPSAGQPQHF TGCGCCAGCAGCCAAGATCCCTCGGCGGGGCAGCCCCAGCATTTT
NA TRBJ1-5 TRBV28 14 NA CASSLSGDQQPQHF TGTGCCAGCAGTCTCTCAGGGGATCAGCAGCCCCAGCATTTT
TRBD1 TRBJ1-1 TRBV7-6 17 NA CASRLEAGGLMNTEAFF TGTGCCAGCAGATTAGAGGCAGGGGGCCTCATGAACACTGAAGCTTTCTTT
NA TRBJ2-3 TRBV9 16 NA CASSVGVGGITDTQYF TGTGCCAGCAGCGTAGGTGTGGGGGGAATCACAGATACGCAGTATTTT
NA TRBJ2-7 TRBV5-6 14 few CASSLDSSSYEQYF TGTGCCAGCAGCCTGGACAGCAGCTCCTACGAGCAGTACTTC
TRBD2 TRBJ2-5 TRBV30 15 NA CAWSVLAGGRATQYF TGTGCCTGGAGTGTTCTAGCGGGGGGGCGAGCGACCCAGTACTTC
NA TRBJ1-1 TRBV7-2 15 NA CASSNYREGNTEAFF TGTGCCAGCAGCAACTACAGGGAGGGGAACACTGAAGCTTTCTTT
NA TRBJ2-7 TRBV19 13 NA CASSIGSVYEQYF TGTGCCAGTAGTATTGGCTCAGTCTACGAGCAGTACTTC
TRBD1 TRBJ2-5 TRBV2 14 NA CASNTGTAQETQYF TGTGCCAGCAACACCGGGACAGCCCAAGAGACCCAGTACTTC
TRBD1 TRBJ2-7 TRBV5-3 16 NA CARSLKTGQGRYEQYF TGTGCCAGAAGCTTAAAAACGGGACAGGGGCGCTACGAGCAGTACTTC
TRBD1 TRBJ2-5 TRBV2 13 NA CASRYRGGETQYF TGTGCCAGCAGATACAGGGGCGGAGAGACCCAGTACTTC
NA TRBJ2-1 TRBV9 12 NA CASSENSGDRIF TGTGCCAGCAGCGAAAACTCGGGAGACCGAATCTTC
TRBD1 TRBJ1-1 TRBV30 15 NA CAWSNSGTGNPEAFF TGTGCCTGGAGTAATTCCGGGACAGGGAATCCTGAAGCTTTCTTT
NA TRBJ1-1 TRBV18 13 NA CASSPNGYSEAFF TGTGCCAGCTCACCAAACGGGTACTCTGAAGCTTTCTTT
NA TRBJ1-2 TRBV18 15 NA CASSPTRDINYGYTF TGTGCCAGCTCACCAACCCGGGACATAAACTATGGCTACACCTTC
NA TRBJ2-1 TRBV5-4 17 once CASSLAIAAGSYNEQFF TGTGCCAGCAGCTTGGCGATCGCGGCGGGGTCGTACAATGAGCAGTTCTTC
TRBD1 TRBJ2-2 TRBV30 21 NA CAWALFHGGDRGLRYTGELFF TGTGCCTGGGCCCTCTTTCATGGGGGGGACAGGGGCCTGCGATACACCGGGGAGCTGTTTTTT
NA TRBJ2-7 TRBV7-9 11 NA CASSPNREQYF TGTGCCAGCAGCCCCAACAGGGAGCAGTACTTC
NA TRBJ1-2 TRBV18 14 NA CASSPLVTDYGYTF TGTGCCAGCTCACCATTAGTTACGGACTATGGCTACACCTTC
TRBD1 TRBJ1-5 TRBV19 14 NA CASSVTGGNQPQHF TGTGCCAGTAGTGTAACAGGGGGCAATCAGCCCCAGCATTTT
TRBD2 TRBJ2-5 TRBV7-9 16 once CASSLSASGSQETQYF TGTGCCAGCAGCTTATCTGCTAGCGGGAGTCAAGAGACCCAGTACTTC
NA TRBJ1-2 TRBV18 14 NA CASSPRATNYGYTF TGTGCCAGCTCACCTAGAGCCACTAACTATGGCTACACCTTC
TRBD1 TRBJ1-5 TRBV9 14 NA CASSAGTDNQPQHF TGTGCCAGCAGCGCTGGGACAGACAATCAGCCCCAGCATTTT